The 23 T cell receptor beta chains below were found in one sample sequenced in a study of T cell repertoires in cytomegalovirus infection. TCRdb used MiXCR to reprocess the reads, holding one entry per CDR3 protein. This table holds some 110,000 distinct CDR3 sequences, roughly a tenth found once. Antigens for these TCRs are unknown. The sequenced sample consisted of PBMCs, sequenced either directly or after in vitro stimulation (not recorded which). Receptors originate from a human donor in good health (CMV status not recorded). Some clones in this sample may be carry-over from other donors' samples.

The rearrangement uses TRBV7-2 and TRBJ2-1; 7 bases line up with TRBD2. The germline V gene encodes CDR1 SGHTA and CDR2 FQGNSA. The CDR3 is made up of 16 amino acids. Trimming cost V 0 bases and J 3 bases; bases outside gene matches: 5. CDR3 residues: CASSLARRDYYNEQFF. DNA for the CDR3: TGTGCCAGCAGCTTAGCTCGCCGGGACTACTACAATGAGCAGTTCTTC.

The rearrangement uses TRBV6-2 or TRBV6-3 and TRBJ1-1; TRBD1 agrees at 9 bases. The junction had 6 bases not matched to a gene; V was cut back by 5 bases and J by 5 bases. Looked up from germline, CDR1 is MNHEY and CDR2 is SVGEGT. The CDR3 loop spans 14 amino acids. CDR3 protein: CASSTGTGKTEAFF. CDR3 DNA sequence: TGTGCCAGCAGTACCGGGACAGGGAAGACTGAAGCTTTCTTT.

This sequence joins TRBV4-1 and TRBJ2-1; TRBD1 agrees at 8 bases. V trimming: 2 bases; J trimming: 9 bases; junction bases outside the gene matches: 18. CDR3 length: 18 residues. CDR1 and CDR2 (germline): MGHRA, YSYEKL. CDR3 nucleotide sequence: TGCGCCAGCAGCCAATCCGGGACAGGCGGGTCGGGTTATCCTGAGCAGTTCTTC. It is translated as CASSQSGTGGSGYPEQFF.

This clonotype was found a few times. The rearrangement links TRBV2 to TRBJ2-2, with D perhaps TRBD2 (5 bases). The CDR3 spans 14 residues. V lost 5 bases to trimming and J lost 3 bases, with 10 bases between them. Germline V gives CDR1 SNHLY, CDR2 FYNNEI. CDR3 protein: CASSWTGDTGELFF. The DNA of the CDR3 is TGTGCCAGCAGTTGGACTGGGGACACCGGGGAGCTGTTTTTT.

The chain is built from TRBV6-5 and TRBJ2-3, with TRBD2 as a possible D gene (5 bases). The CDR3 covers 17 residues. Germline V CDR1 and CDR2: MNHEY, SVGAGI. The V end lost 0 bases, the J end lost 2 bases, and 15 bases lay between the germline ends. The DNA for the CDR3 is TGTGCCAGCAGTTACTCCTCGGGAATGGCGGCCACAGATACGCAGTATTTT. This translates into CASSYSSGMAATDTQYF.

This clonotype came up many times. V is TRBV6-8 and J is TRBJ1-6; no definite D call. The germline V gene encodes CDR1 MNHGY and CDR2 SAAAGT. V was shortened by 6 bases and J by 10 bases, with 19 bases between the two germline ends. The CDR3 covers 15 residues. The CDR3 here is CASSVSLLVGSPLHF. The CDR3 DNA is TGTGCCAGCAGCGTAAGCCTCCTAGTTGGGTCACCCCTCCACTTT.

The V gene is TRBV7-2, the J gene TRBJ2-7; D not certain. This CDR3 has 13 residues. Germline V CDR1 and CDR2: SGHTA, FQGNSA. Trimming shortened V by 3 bases and J by 4 bases, and 10 bases separated the two germline ends. This chain's CDR3 is CASSLRQKYEQYF. DNA for the CDR3: TGTGCCAGCAGCTTGAGGCAGAAATACGAGCAGTACTTC.

The rearrangement links TRBV28 to TRBJ2-7; D is ambiguous. From germline, CDR1 is MDHEN and CDR2 SYDVKM. The CDR3 loop spans 12 amino acids. The V and J ends lost 3 bases and 3 bases respectively, with 6 bases between them. The CDR3 DNA follows: TGTGCCAGCAGTTTTGGCTACTACGAGCAGTACTTC. This codes for CASSFGYYEQYF. The variable domain in full, completed from reference TRBV28 and TRBJ2-7, reads DVKVTQSSRYLVKRTGEKVFLECVQDMDHENMFWYRQDPGLGLRLIYFSYDVKMKEKGDIPEGYSVSREKKERFSLILESASTNQTSMYLCASSFGYYEQYFGPGTRLTVT.

V and J are TRBV20-1 and TRBJ2-5; D ambiguous. Between the trimmed V and J ends, which lost 3 bases and 0 bases, there was a span of 5 bases. In germline, CDR1 is DFQATT, CDR2 SNEGSKA (reference sequence). The CDR3 is made up of 12 amino acids. The CDR3 DNA is TGCAGTGCTAGCGCCAACCAAGAGACCCAGTACTTC. Its protein is CSASANQETQYF.

The sample holds many counts of this clonotype. This rearrangement joins TRBV20-1 to TRBJ1-5; tentative D call: TRBD1 (6 bases). Trimming left V 3 bases short and J 4 bases short, with 13 bases between. This CDR3 spans 14 amino acids. CDR1 is DFQATT and CDR2 is SNEGSKA in the germline V gene (reference sequence). CDR3 nucleotide sequence: TGCAGTGCTAGCCCCAACAGGGAGAATCAGCCCCAGCATTTT. Amino acid sequence: CSASPNRENQPQHF.

This clonotype was counted at least ten times. V gene TRBV12-3 or TRBV12-4 combines with J gene TRBJ2-1; perhaps TRBD1 as D (6 bases). The CDR3 covers 13 residues. V dropped 2 bases and J dropped 8 bases, with 10 bases sitting between them. Written as DNA, the CDR3 is TGTGCCAGCAGTTTAAACAGGGCGGATGAGCAGTTCTTC. It specifies CASSLNRADEQFF.

This clonotype has a count of ten or more. CDR3 protein: CASSQVWAAEQYF. The CDR3, as DNA: TGTGCCAGCAGCCAAGTATGGGCAGCCGAGCAGTACTTC. The V gene is TRBV14, the J gene TRBJ2-7; D not resolved. The CDR3 has 13 amino acids. Trimming removed 1 base at V and 6 bases at J, with 10 bases between. Germline V gene data show CDR1 as SGHDN and CDR2 as FVKESK. The full variable domain, with the rest looked up from reference TRBV14 and TRBJ2-7, is EAGVTQFPSHSVIEKGQTVTLRCDPISGHDNLYWYRRVMGKEIKFLLHFVKESKQDESGMPNNRFLAERTGGTYSTLKVQPAELEDSGVYFCASSQVWAAEQYFGPGTRLTVT.

This clonotype was seen ten or more times. The chain links TRBV12-3 or TRBV12-4 to TRBJ1-3, with no clear D. Trimming stripped 2 bases from V and 2 bases from J, with 4 bases between. This CDR3 is built from 13 residues. CDR3: CASSLSPGNTIYF. The CDR3 nucleotides are TGTGCCAGCAGTTTATCTCCTGGAAACACCATATATTTT.

This clonotype was recorded at least ten times. The CDR3 DNA follows: TGTGCCAGCAGCTTGCGAGGGAGTGTCGACACCGGGGAGCTGTTTTTT. Its translation is CASSLRGSVDTGELFF. The chain recombines TRBV5-5 with TRBJ2-2, with a possible D match to TRBD2 (5 bases). The CDR3 is 16 residues long. The ends were cut back, 1 base at V and 3 bases at J, with 13 bases in the middle. Germline V gene sequence: CDR1 SGHKS, CDR2 YYEKEE (reference sequence).

V and J are TRBV15 and TRBJ2-5; no clear D gene. The germline V and J ends were trimmed by 0 bases and 1 base, with 9 bases remaining between them. The CDR3 consists of 15 residues. CDR1 is LNHNV, CDR2 YYDKDF, per germline (reference sequence). The CDR3 spells CATSRDWRIQETQYF. In DNA, the CDR3 is TGTGCCACCAGCAGAGATTGGCGGATCCAAGAGACCCAGTACTTC.

This clonotype was detected ten times or more. V is TRBV7-8 and J is TRBJ1-3; D gene uncertain. The length of the CDR3 is 11 residues. V lost 1 base, J lost 5 bases, and 0 bases lay in between. The germline V gene has CDR1 SGHVS and CDR2 FQNEAQ. Here the CDR3 reads CASSLGNTIYF. The CDR3 bases are TGTGCCAGCAGCTTAGGAAACACCATATATTTT.

This chain uses TRBV12-3 or TRBV12-4 with TRBJ2-1; 10 bases are shared with TRBD1. The CDR3 is made up of 15 amino acids. V lost 5 bases to trimming and J lost 4 bases; unmatched junction nucleotides: 5. Here the CDR3 reads CASSIPGQGYNEQFF. The DNA of the CDR3 is TGTGCCAGCAGTATACCGGGACAGGGGTACAATGAGCAGTTCTTC.

Ten or more counts support this clonotype. The chain recombines TRBV6-6 with TRBJ2-1; 7 bases map to TRBD2. The CDR3 spans 16 residues. Germline CDR1 and CDR2: MNHNY and SVGAGI (reference sequence). After removal of 6 bases from V and 4 bases from J, the junction contained 12 bases not matched to a gene. The CDR3 loop is CASRRTSSNPYNEQFF. In DNA form, the CDR3 reads TGTGCCAGCAGGAGGACTAGTTCTAATCCTTACAATGAGCAGTTCTTC.

This clonotype was counted a single time. DNA for the CDR3: TGTGCCAGCAGCTCAGAGGAACAGCAAAACACCATATATTTT. Translating gives CASSSEEQQNTIYF. The chain combines TRBV7-6 with TRBJ1-3; D ambiguous. V was cut by 4 bases and J by 6 bases, with 13 bases left in between. Per germline, CDR1 SGHVS and CDR2 FNYEAQ. This CDR3 region has 14 residues.

This clonotype was seen at least ten times. The chain has TRBV7-9 and TRBJ2-5; no definite D call. The CDR3 spans 15 residues. The V and J ends lost 4 bases and 1 base respectively, with 13 bases between them. From germline, CDR1 is SEHNR and CDR2 FQNEAQ (reference sequence). This chain's CDR3 is CASSSVPGFQETQYF. The CDR3 nucleotides are TGTGCCAGCAGCTCCGTTCCCGGTTTCCAAGAGACCCAGTACTTC.

The CDR3 loop reads CASKRSGSDEQFF. CDR3 sequence (DNA): TGTGCCAGCAAACGCTCAGGGAGCGATGAGCAGTTCTTC. The V gene is TRBV11-3, the J gene TRBJ2-1; either TRBD1 or TRBD2 may supply D (5 bases each). CDR1 and CDR2 from the germline V gene are SGHNT and YENEEA. The ends were cut back, 7 bases at V and 8 bases at J, with 15 bases in the middle. The CDR3 is made up of 13 amino acids.

The chain couples TRBV27 to TRBJ2-5, with a tentative D call TRBD1 (6 bases). Trimming took off 2 bases at V and 4 bases at J, with 17 bases between the two ends. The CDR3 is 16 amino acids. Germline V gene sequence: CDR1 MNHEY, CDR2 SMNVEV (reference sequence). In DNA form, the CDR3 reads TGTGCCAGCAGTTTAAACAGGGTCGGTGTTAGAGAGACCCAGTACTTC. Its protein product is CASSLNRVGVRETQYF.

There are many counts of this clonotype. The V call is TRBV7-6, the J call TRBJ2-7; TRBD1 is a possible D gene (6 bases). Deletions cut 5 bases from V and 2 bases from J, with 19 bases between. The CDR3 has 16 residues. Germline assignment: CDR1 SGHVS and CDR2 FNYEAQ. The CDR3 reads CASSDSNRDPTYEQYF. The DNA of the CDR3 is TGTGCCAGCAGCGATTCGAACAGGGACCCCACCTACGAGCAGTACTTC.